Presented here are 22 T cell receptor beta chains from one specimen sequenced in a study of coeliac disease. Produced via immunoSEQ multiplex PCR; TCRdb's table is partial and in-frame only. The data show some 2,100 clones, approximately 61% seen once. Sequenced: lamina propria lymphocytes from the gut. The receptor source for this set is a woman under 40 with active celiac disease.

This clone turned up a few times. The chain is built from TRBV6-5 and TRBJ1-2; a possible D gene is TRBD1 (6 bases). The germline V and J ends were trimmed by 0 bases and 10 bases, with 15 bases remaining between them. The CDR3 is 14 residues long. Germline V gene sequence: CDR1 MNHEY, CDR2 SVGAGI. This chain's CDR3 is CASSYSATGHDYTF. In DNA form, the CDR3 reads TGTGCCAGCAGTTACTCGGCCACAGGGCATGACTACACCTTC.

V and J are TRBV30 and TRBJ2-7, with 8 positions matching TRBD2. There are 13 residues in the CDR3. With V trimmed by 0 bases and J by 5 bases, 3 bases remained unmatched. Per germline, CDR1 GTSNPN and CDR2 SVGIG (reference sequence). CDR3 sequence reads: CAWSVSGGHEQYF. The CDR3, as DNA: TGTGCCTGGAGTGTGTCGGGGGGGCACGAGCAGTACTTC. Variable domain in full (rest from reference TRBV30 and TRBJ2-7): SQTIHQWPATLVQPVGSPLSLECTVEGTSNPNLYWYRQAAGRGLQLLFYSVGIGQISSEVPQNLSASRPQDRQFILSSKKLLLSDSGFYLCAWSVSGGHEQYFGPGTRLTVT.

This sequence joins TRBV4-2 and TRBJ1-5; D unclear. V was clipped by 0 bases and J by 5 bases, with 5 bases between them. This CDR3 is built from 13 residues. Germline V CDR1 and CDR2: LGHNA, YNFKEQ. The CDR3 region is CASSQDRHQPQHF. Written as DNA, the CDR3 is TGTGCCAGCAGCCAAGACAGGCATCAGCCCCAGCATTTT.

The chain employs TRBV18 and TRBJ2-3; D remains ambiguous. The CDR3 extends over 14 amino acids. The germline gives CDR1 KGHSH, CDR2 LQKENI. V lost 4 bases and J lost 0, with 8 bases in between. The CDR3 sequence: CASSLASSTDTQYF. The CDR3 bases are TGTGCCAGCTCACTGGCATCTAGCACAGATACGCAGTATTTT.

This chain connects TRBV29-1 to TRBJ2-2; possibly TRBD1 for D (5 bases). This CDR3 region has 12 residues. V shed 7 bases and J shed 2 bases, with 8 bases lying between them. Germline CDR1 is SQVTM and CDR2 is ANQGSEA. CDR3 in DNA: TGCAGCGGCGGACATAACACCGGGGAGCTGTTTTTT. Its protein is CSGGHNTGELFF.

This clone was counted only a few times. This chain uses TRBV6-1 with TRBJ2-2; D gene ambiguous. V was pared by 5 bases and J by 0 bases, with 7 bases between. Germline values: CDR1 MNHNS, CDR2 SASEGT. The CDR3 sequence is 14 residues long. CDR3 residues: CASSSSANTGELFF. As DNA, the CDR3 is TGTGCCAGCAGTTCGTCCGCGAACACCGGGGAGCTGTTTTTT.

This chain joins TRBV4-1 and TRBJ2-7, with D perhaps matching TRBD2 (6 bases). V lost 4 bases and J 2 bases, leaving 18 bases between the germline ends. Germline V CDR1 and CDR2: MGHRA, YSYEKL. This CDR3 contains 16 residues. CDR3 residues: CASSRDLADSAYEQYF. The DNA of the CDR3 is TGCGCCAGCAGCCGAGATTTAGCGGACTCAGCCTACGAGCAGTACTTC.

This rearrangement joins TRBV6-5 to TRBJ2-1; 8 nucleotides agree with TRBD2. V was pared by 2 bases and J by 7 bases, with 4 bases of the junction left unmatched. The CDR3 length is 14 residues. Germline loops: CDR1 MNHEY, CDR2 SVGAGI. The CDR3 reads CASSYGGGLNEQFF. In DNA form, the CDR3 reads TGTGCCAGCAGTTACGGCGGGGGGTTAAATGAGCAGTTCTTC.

The chain uses TRBV4-2 and TRBJ2-3; D perhaps matches TRBD2 (7 bases). The CDR3 has 15 amino acids. Germline values: CDR1 LGHNA, CDR2 YNFKEQ. Trimming cost V 2 bases and J 4 bases, with 13 bases left between them. The CDR3 DNA sequence: TGTGCCAGCAGCCAACGTAGAGGGGGGGCAGATACGCAGTATTTT. Amino acids: CASSQRRGGADTQYF.

The CDR3 reads CASSGTGSNYGYTF. As DNA, the CDR3 is TGCGCCAGCAGCGGGACAGGGTCTAACTATGGCTACACCTTC. The rearrangement links TRBV5-1 to TRBJ1-2; 9 bases map to TRBD1. CDR1 is SGHRS, CDR2 YFSETQ, per germline. CDR3 length equals 14 residues. V was clipped by 4 bases and J by 0 bases; unmatched bases: 1.

The chain has TRBV2 and TRBJ2-1; the D gene is possibly TRBD2 (6 bases). The germline V and J ends were trimmed by 5 bases and 1 base, with 18 bases remaining between them. This CDR3 spans 17 amino acids. The germline V gene has CDR1 SNHLY and CDR2 FYNNEI. The CDR3 nucleotides read TGTGCCAGCAGTATTCACGCCGGGACTTATTCCTACAATGAGCAGTTCTTC. Translation gives CASSIHAGTYSYNEQFF.

This clone is large (0.1 to 1%) within its sample. The rearrangement joins TRBV27 to TRBJ2-7, with 7 bases lining up with TRBD2. The germline V gene has CDR1 MNHEY and CDR2 SMNVEV (reference sequence). V trimming: 3 bases; J trimming: 0 bases; junction bases outside the gene matches: 5. This CDR3 is built from 15 residues. CDR3 loop: CASSFAGEISYEQYF. In DNA, the CDR3 is TGTGCCAGCAGTTTTGCGGGGGAAATCTCCTACGAGCAGTACTTC.

The chain employs TRBV9 and TRBJ2-7; weak D call: TRBD2 (5 bases). Germline V gene data show CDR1 as SGDLS and CDR2 as YYNGEE. Trimming shortened V by 3 bases and J by 2 bases, and 12 bases separated the two germline ends. The CDR3 has 14 amino acids. The CDR3 nucleotides read TGTGCCAGCAGCGCCCAGGACGGGGCCTACGAGCAGTACTTC. Translation gives CASSAQDGAYEQYF.

The chain uses TRBV7-9 and TRBJ2-2; perhaps TRBD1 as D (6 bases). Germline CDR1 SEHNR, CDR2 FQNEAQ (reference sequence). Trimming took 2 bases from V and 2 from J, leaving 15 bases between them. The CDR3 runs 17 residues. The CDR3, as DNA: TGTGCCAGCAGCTTAAGATTCGGACAGCACAACACCGGGGAGCTGTTTTTT. Residues: CASSLRFGQHNTGELFF.

This clone turned up a few times. This sequence joins TRBV6-5 and TRBJ1-2, with D hard to call. CDR1 is MNHEY, CDR2 SVGAGI, per germline. This CDR3 region has 14 residues. Trimming shortened V by 5 bases and J by 6 bases, and 16 bases separated the two germline ends. The CDR3 reads CASSPWPRSDGYTF. The CDR3 DNA sequence: TGTGCCAGCAGTCCTTGGCCCAGGTCCGATGGCTACACCTTC.

The rearrangement joins TRBV11-1 to TRBJ2-3; 8 bases fit TRBD1. V lost 5 bases, J lost 4 bases, and 11 bases stayed unmatched. The CDR3 sequence is 16 residues long. Germline V gene sequence: CDR1 SGHAT, CDR2 FQDESV (reference sequence). Here the CDR3 DNA reads TGTGCCAGCAGCCCAATACAGGGGGTAGGCTCAGATACGCAGTATTTT. Its translation: CASSPIQGVGSDTQYF.

This clone was seen once. CDR3 sequence reads: CASSLDYGEQFF. CDR3 coding DNA: TGCGCCAGCAGCTTGGATTACGGTGAGCAGTTCTTC. The chain links TRBV5-1 to TRBJ2-1; D not certain. The CDR3 sequence is 12 residues long. Germline loops: CDR1 SGHRS, CDR2 YFSETQ. Trimming stripped 0 bases from V and 9 bases from J, with 7 bases between.

This clone was seen a few times. The gene calls are TRBV6-5 and TRBJ2-7; 7 bases fit TRBD1. Germline lookup yields CDR1 MNHEY and CDR2 SVGAGI. V shed 2 bases, J shed 0 bases, and the junction held 4 bases outside the gene matches. This CDR3 has 15 amino acids. Written as DNA, the CDR3 is TGTGCCAGCAGTTACCAAAGGACAGGCTCCTACGAGCAGTACTTC. Its translation is CASSYQRTGSYEQYF.

V usage is TRBV6-5 and J usage is TRBJ1-1; 8 positions agree with TRBD1. The CDR3 has 13 amino acids. Germline V CDR1 and CDR2: MNHEY, SVGAGI. The junction had 2 bases not matched to a gene; V was cut back by 5 bases and J by 3 bases. The CDR3 here is CASSGQGYTEAFF. The DNA for the CDR3 is TGTGCCAGCAGTGGACAGGGATACACTGAAGCTTTCTTT.

The chain links TRBV7-2 to TRBJ2-3, with TRBD2 matching over 7 bases. CDR1 is SGHTA and CDR2 is FQGNSA in the germline V gene. After removal of 0 bases from V and 1 base from J, the junction contained 7 bases not matched to a gene. This CDR3 has 17 residues. The CDR3 protein is CASSLALSGEGTDTQYF. The CDR3 nucleotides are TGTGCCAGCAGCTTAGCTCTAAGCGGGGAGGGCACAGATACGCAGTATTTT.

This rearrangement joins TRBV9 to TRBJ1-1, with D perhaps matching TRBD1 (6 bases). The germline V gene has CDR1 SGDLS and CDR2 YYNGEE. V lost 0 bases, J lost 2 bases, and 17 bases lay in between. The CDR3 extends over 17 amino acids. The CDR3: CASSVALGAPGNTEAFF. The DNA for the CDR3 is TGTGCCAGCAGCGTAGCCCTGGGGGCGCCGGGCAACACTGAAGCTTTCTTT.

The rearrangement joins TRBV2 to TRBJ2-5; D possibly corresponds to TRBD1 (5 bases). With 4 bases removed from V and 1 base from J, the gap between germline ends came to 10 bases. Germline V gene lookup returns CDR1 SNHLY and CDR2 FYNNEI. The CDR3 contains 14 residues. CDR3 in amino acids: CASSGRGTQETQYF. For the CDR3, the DNA is TGTGCCAGCAGTGGAAGGGGAACCCAAGAGACCCAGTACTTC.